The clone carrying this T cell receptor (beta chain) showed up just a few times. This sample is drawn from a study of T-cell reconstitution after alpha-beta-depleted transplantation in children. The authors prepared the TCRbeta library with unique molecular identifiers. MiXCR was run by TCRdb on the PCR reads, yielding one entry per CDR3 protein. The top ten clones hold approximately 1% of a sample with some 640,000 distinct CDR3 sequences, approximately 17% of them seen once. The clonotype comes from a human donor who donated a stem cell graft to a child with acute myeloid leukemia. The specimen comprised PBMCs from the stem cell graft donor, sampled from the stem cell graft.

The CDR3 DNA sequence: TGTGCCACCAGTGATTGGGAGCGGGGTTACCAAGAGACCCAGTACTTC. Amino acids: CATSDWERGYQETQYF. The chain has TRBV24-1 and TRBJ2-5; 7 positions agree with TRBD2. This CDR3 is 16 amino acids long. V dropped 2 bases and J dropped 0; count of bases not matched to a gene: 5. The V gene's germline CDR1 is KGHDR and CDR2 SFDVKD.